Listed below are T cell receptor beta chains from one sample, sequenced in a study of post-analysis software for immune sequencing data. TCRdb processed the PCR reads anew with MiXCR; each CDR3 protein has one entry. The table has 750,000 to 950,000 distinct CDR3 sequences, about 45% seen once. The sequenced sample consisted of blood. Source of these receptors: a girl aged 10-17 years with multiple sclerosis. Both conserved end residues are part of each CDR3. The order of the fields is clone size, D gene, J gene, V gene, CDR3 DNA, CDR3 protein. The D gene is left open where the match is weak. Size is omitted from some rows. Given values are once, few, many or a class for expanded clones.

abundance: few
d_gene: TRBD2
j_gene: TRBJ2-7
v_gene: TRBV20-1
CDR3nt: TGCAGTGCTAGAGATCTAGCGGGAGGGCACTCGGACGAGCAGTACTTC
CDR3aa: CSARDLAGGHSDEQYF

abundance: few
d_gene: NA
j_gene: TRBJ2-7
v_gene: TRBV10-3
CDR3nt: TGTGCCATCAGTGAGTTTGTCGATTACGAGCAGTACTTC
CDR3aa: CAISEFVDYEQYF

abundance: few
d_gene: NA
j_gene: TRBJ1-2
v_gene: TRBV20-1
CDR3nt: TGCAGTGCTACAGGGGATGGGTATGGCTACACCTTC
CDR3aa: CSATGDGYGYTF

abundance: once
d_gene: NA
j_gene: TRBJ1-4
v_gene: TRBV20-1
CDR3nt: TGCAGTGCTAGAGGCATGGGGGGCCCTAATGAAAAACTGTTTTTT
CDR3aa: CSARGMGGPNEKLFF

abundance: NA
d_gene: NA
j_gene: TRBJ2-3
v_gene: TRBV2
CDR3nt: TGTGCCAGCACCACCCGCCACCTAGCGCGTGCCACAGATACGCAGTATTTT
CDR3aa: CASTTRHLARATDTQYF

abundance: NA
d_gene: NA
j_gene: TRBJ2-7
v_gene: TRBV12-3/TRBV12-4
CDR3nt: TGTGCCAGTGGGCGAGCGGCCCGCGAGCAGTACTTC
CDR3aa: CASGRAAREQYF

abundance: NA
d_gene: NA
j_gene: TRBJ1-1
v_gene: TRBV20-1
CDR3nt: TGCAGTGCTAGAAGGACACGGGGGAAGAATGAAGCTTTCTTT
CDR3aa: CSARRTRGKNEAFF

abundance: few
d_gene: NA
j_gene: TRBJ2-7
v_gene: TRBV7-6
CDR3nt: TGTGCCAGCAGCTTAGAAAAAGGCTACGAGCAGTACTTC
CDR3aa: CASSLEKGYEQYF

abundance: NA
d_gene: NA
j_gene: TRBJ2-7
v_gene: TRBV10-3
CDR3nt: TGTGCCATCAGAACTACTGACTCCTACGAGCAGTACTTC
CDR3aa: CAIRTTDSYEQYF

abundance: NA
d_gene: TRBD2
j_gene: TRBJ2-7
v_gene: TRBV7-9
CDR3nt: TGTGCCAGCAGCGCAGCCGGGACTAGAGCTAACGAGCAGTACTTC
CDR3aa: CASSAAGTRANEQYF

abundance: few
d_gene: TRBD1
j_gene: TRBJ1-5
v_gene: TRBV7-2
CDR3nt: TGTGCCAGCAGCTTAATGACAGGGACTAGCAATCAGCCCCAGCATTTT
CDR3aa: CASSLMTGTSNQPQHF

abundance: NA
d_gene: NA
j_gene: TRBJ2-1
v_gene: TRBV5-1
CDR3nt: TGCGCCAGCAGCTTGGGAACGGAGAGCTCCTACAATGAACAGTTCTTC
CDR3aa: CASSLGTESSYNEQFF

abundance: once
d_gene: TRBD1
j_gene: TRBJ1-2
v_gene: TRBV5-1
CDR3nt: TGCGCCGGCAGCCTGGGACAGCTGGAAGGCTACACCTTC
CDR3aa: CAGSLGQLEGYTF

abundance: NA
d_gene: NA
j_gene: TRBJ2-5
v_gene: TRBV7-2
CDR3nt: TGTGCCAGCAGCTCAGGCGTAGGGGCGGAGACCCAGTACTTC
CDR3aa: CASSSGVGAETQYF

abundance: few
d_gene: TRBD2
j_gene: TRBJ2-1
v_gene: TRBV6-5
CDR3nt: TGTGCCAGCAGTTACCGCGCATTTAGCGGGAGCGGGGACAATGAGCAGTTCTTC
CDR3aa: CASSYRAFSGSGDNEQFF

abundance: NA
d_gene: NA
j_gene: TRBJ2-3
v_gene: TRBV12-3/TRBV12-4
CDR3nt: TGTGCCAGCAATTTTAGAGCAGATACGCAGTATTTT
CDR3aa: CASNFRADTQYF

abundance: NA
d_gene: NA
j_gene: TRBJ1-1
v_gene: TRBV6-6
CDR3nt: TGTGCCAGCGATAATAGGGGGGCGAGGAACACTGAAGCTTTCTTT
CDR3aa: CASDNRGARNTEAFF

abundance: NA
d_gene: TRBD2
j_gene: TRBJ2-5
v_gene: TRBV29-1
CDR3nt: TGCAGCGTTGAAGATCGTGGGACTAGCTGGGGAGAGACCCAGTACTTC
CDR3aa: CSVEDRGTSWGETQYF